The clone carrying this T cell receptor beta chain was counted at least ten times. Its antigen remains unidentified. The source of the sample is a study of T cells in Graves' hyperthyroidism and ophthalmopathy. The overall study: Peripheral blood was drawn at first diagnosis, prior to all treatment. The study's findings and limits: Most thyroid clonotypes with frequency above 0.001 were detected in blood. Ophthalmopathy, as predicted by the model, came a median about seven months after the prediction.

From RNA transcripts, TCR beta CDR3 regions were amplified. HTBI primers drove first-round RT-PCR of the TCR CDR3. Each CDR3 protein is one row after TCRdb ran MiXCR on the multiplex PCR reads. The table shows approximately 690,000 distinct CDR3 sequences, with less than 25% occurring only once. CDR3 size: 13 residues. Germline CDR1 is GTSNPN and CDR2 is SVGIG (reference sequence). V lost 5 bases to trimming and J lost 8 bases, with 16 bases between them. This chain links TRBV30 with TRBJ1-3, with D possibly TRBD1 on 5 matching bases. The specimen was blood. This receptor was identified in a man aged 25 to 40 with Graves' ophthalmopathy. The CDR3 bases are TGTGCCTGGGACGGACAAGGAGAAGACACCATATATTTT. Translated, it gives CAWDGQGEDTIYF.